This T cell receptor beta chain appears in the sequencing data of a study of shared clonotypes between healthy human individuals. The split of CD4+ cells yielded CD45RA+ naive and CD45RA-negative memory subsets. To note about this clone: The antigen is unknown. Other nucleotide sequences in the sample specify the same CDR3.

The assay was immunoSEQ multiplex PCR, and TCRdb's table has in-frame clones only and misses some. The repertoire holds under 2,500,000 clones, with around 95% as singletons. Per the germline V gene, CDR1 is MDHEN and CDR2 is SYDVKM. This CDR3 spans 15 amino acids. V lost 3 bases and J lost 0, with 9 bases in between. Study observations and caveats: In the sorted subsets, rarefaction showed sequencing was incomplete despite large depth.

This rearrangement joins TRBV28 to TRBJ1-5; no clear D gene. This receptor was taken from a man younger than 35 in good health. Source material: naive CD4+ T cells sorted from blood. Subset denoted: CD45RA+ positively selected. The CDR3 nucleotides read TGTGCCAGCAGTTTGGCGGGATCTAGCAATCAGCCCCAGCATTTT. Amino acid sequence: CASSLAGSSNQPQHF.